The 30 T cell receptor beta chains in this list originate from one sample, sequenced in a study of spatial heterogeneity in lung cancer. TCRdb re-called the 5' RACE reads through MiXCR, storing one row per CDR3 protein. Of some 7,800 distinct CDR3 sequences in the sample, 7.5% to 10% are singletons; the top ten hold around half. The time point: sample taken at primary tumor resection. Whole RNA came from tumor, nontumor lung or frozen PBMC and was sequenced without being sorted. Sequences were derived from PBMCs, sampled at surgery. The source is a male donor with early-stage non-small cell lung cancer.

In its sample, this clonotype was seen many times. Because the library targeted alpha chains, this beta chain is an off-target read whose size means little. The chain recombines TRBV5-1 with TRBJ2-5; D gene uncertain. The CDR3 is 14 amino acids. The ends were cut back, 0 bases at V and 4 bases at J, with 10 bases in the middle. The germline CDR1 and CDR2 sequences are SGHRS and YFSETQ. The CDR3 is CASSLDSWVETQYF. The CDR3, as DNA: TGCGCCAGCAGCTTGGACAGTTGGGTAGAGACCCAGTACTTC. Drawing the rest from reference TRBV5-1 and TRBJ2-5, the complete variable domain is KAGVTQTPRYLIKTRGQQVTLSCSPISGHRSVSWYQQTPGQGLQFLFEYFSETQRNKGNFPGRFSGRQFSNSRSEMNVSTLELGDSALYLCASSLDSWVETQYFGPGTRLLVL.

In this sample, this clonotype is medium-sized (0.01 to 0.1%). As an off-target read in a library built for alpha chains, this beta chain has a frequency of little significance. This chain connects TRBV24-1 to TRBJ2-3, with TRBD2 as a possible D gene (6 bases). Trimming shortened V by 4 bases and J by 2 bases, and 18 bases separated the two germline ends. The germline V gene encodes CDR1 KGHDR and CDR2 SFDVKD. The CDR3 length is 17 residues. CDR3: CATSERLGRGLTDTQYF. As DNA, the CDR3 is TGTGCCACCAGTGAGAGACTAGGCCGGGGCCTCACAGATACGCAGTATTTT.

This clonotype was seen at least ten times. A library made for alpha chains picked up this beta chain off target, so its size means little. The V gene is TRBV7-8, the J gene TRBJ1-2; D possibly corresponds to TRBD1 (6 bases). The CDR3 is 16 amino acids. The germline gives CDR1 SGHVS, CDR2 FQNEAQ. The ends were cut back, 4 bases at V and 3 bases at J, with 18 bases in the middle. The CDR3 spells CASSSTPGGADYGYTF. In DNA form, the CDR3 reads TGTGCCAGCAGCTCAACTCCGGGGGGCGCAGACTATGGCTACACCTTC.

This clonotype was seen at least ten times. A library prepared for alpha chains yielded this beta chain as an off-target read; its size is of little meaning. The CDR3 nucleotides are TGTGCCAGCAGTTTGAGGTACACTGAAGCTTTCTTT. As protein: CASSLRYTEAFF. The rearrangement uses TRBV28 and TRBJ1-1; D gene uncertain. Trimming left V 3 bases short and J 3 bases short, with 5 bases between. CDR1 is MDHEN and CDR2 is SYDVKM in the germline V gene. The CDR3 loop spans 12 amino acids.

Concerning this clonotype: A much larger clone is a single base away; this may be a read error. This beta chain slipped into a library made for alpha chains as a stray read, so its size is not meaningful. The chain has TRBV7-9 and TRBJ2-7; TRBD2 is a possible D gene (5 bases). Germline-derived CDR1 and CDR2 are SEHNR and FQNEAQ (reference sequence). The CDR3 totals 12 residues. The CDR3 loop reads CVSSLASGEQYF. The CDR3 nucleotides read TGTGTCAGCAGCTTAGCGAGTGGCGAGCAGTACTTC.

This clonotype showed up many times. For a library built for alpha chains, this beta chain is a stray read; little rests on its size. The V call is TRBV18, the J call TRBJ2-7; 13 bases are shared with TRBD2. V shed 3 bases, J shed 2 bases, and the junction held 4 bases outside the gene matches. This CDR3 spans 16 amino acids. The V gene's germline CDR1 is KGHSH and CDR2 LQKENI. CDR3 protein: CASSPGLAGSPYEQYF. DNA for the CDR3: TGTGCCAGCTCACCGGGACTAGCGGGATCACCCTACGAGCAGTACTTC. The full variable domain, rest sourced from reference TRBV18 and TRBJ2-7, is NAGVMQNPRHLVRRRGQEARLRCSPMKGHSHVYWYRQLPEEGLKFMVYLQKENIIDESGMPKERFSAEFPKEGPSILRIQQVVRGDSAAYFCASSPGLAGSPYEQYFGPGTRLTVT.

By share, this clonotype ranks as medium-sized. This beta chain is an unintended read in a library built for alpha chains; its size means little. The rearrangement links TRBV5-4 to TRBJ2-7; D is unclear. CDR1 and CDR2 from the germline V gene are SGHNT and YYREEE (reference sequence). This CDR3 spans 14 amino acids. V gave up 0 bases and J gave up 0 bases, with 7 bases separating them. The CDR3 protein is CASSLGYASYEQYF. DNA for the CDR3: TGTGCCAGCAGCTTGGGTTACGCCTCCTACGAGCAGTACTTC.

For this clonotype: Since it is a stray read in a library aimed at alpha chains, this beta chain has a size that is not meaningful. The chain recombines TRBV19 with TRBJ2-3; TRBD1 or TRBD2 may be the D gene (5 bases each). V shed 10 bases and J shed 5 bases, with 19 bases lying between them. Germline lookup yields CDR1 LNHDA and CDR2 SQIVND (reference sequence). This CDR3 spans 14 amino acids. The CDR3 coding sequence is TGTGCCACCCAGCCCGGGGCCCTCAGAGATACGCAGTATTTT. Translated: CATQPGALRDTQYF.

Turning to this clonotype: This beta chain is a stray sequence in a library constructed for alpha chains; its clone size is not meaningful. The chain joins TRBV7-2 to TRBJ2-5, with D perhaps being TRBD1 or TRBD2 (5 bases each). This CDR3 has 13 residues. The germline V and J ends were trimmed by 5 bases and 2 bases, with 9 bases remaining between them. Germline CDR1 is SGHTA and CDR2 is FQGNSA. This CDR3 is CASSQGRQETQYF. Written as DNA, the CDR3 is TGTGCCAGCAGCCAGGGACGGCAAGAGACCCAGTACTTC.

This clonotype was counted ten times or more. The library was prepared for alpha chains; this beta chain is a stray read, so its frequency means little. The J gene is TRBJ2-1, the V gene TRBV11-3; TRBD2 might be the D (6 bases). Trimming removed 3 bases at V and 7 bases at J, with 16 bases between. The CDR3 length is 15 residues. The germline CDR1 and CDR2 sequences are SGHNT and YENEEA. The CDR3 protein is CASSLGDSSGNEQFF. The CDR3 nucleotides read TGTGCCAGCAGCTTGGGGGACTCCAGCGGGAATGAGCAGTTCTTC.

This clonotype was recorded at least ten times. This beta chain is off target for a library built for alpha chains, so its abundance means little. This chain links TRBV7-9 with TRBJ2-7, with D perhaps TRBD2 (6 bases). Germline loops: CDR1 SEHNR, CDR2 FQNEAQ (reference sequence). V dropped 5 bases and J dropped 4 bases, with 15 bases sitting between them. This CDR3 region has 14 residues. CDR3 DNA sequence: TGTGCCAGCAGCACTTTTGGGGGGTCATACGAGCAGTACTTC. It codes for CASSTFGGSYEQYF.

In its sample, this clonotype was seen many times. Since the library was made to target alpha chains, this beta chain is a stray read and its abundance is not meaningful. CDR3 in amino acids: CASSQDRVQGDAAYEQYF. CDR3 coding DNA: TGCGCCAGCAGCCAAGATCGGGTACAGGGGGACGCAGCCTACGAGCAGTACTTC. The chain joins TRBV4-1 to TRBJ2-7; 8 nucleotides match TRBD1. The CDR3 spans 18 residues. The J segment lost 2 bases and the V segment lost 0 bases, leaving 12 bases of the junction unmatched. Germline CDR1 and CDR2: MGHRA and YSYEKL.

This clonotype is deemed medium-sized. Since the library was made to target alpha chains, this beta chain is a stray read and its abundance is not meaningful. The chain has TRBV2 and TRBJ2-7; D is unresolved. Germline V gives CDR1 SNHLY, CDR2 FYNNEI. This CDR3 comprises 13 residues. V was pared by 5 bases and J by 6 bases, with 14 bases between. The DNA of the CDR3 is TGTGCCAGCAGTACACTCGTAGTCGGCGAGCAGTACTTC. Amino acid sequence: CASSTLVVGEQYF.

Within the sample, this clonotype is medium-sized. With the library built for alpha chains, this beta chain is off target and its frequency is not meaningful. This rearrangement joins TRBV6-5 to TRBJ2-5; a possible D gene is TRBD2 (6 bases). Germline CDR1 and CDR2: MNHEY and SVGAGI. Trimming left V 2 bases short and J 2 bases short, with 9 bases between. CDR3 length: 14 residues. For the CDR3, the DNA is TGTGCCAGCAGTTACAGGAGGGGACAAGAGACCCAGTACTTC. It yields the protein CASSYRRGQETQYF.

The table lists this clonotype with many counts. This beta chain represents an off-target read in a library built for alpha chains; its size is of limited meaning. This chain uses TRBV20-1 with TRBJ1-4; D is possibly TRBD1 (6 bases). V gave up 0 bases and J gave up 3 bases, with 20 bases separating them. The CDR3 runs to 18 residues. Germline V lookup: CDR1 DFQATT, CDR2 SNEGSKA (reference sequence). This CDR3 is CSARDIRAGGRSNEKLFF. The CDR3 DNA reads TGCAGTGCTAGAGATATCCGTGCGGGGGGCAGGTCTAATGAAAAACTGTTTTTT.

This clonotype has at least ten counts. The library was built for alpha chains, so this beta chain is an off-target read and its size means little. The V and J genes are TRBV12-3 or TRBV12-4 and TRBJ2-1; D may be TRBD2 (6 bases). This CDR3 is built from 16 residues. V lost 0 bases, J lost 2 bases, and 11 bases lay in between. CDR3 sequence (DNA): TGTGCCAGCAGTTTAGCGGAGGGCGTACCCTACAATGAGCAGTTCTTC. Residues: CASSLAEGVPYNEQFF.

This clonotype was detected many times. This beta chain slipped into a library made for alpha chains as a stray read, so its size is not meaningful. CDR3 residues: CASSFFSQGILAGELFF. CDR3 sequence (DNA): TGTGCCAGCAGCTTCTTTTCGCAGGGTATTTTAGCCGGGGAGCTGTTTTTT. This sequence joins TRBV7-6 and TRBJ2-2; weak D call: TRBD1 (5 bases). This CDR3 has 17 amino acids. V gave up 3 bases and J gave up 6 bases, with 20 bases separating them. Germline V gives CDR1 SGHVS, CDR2 FNYEAQ.

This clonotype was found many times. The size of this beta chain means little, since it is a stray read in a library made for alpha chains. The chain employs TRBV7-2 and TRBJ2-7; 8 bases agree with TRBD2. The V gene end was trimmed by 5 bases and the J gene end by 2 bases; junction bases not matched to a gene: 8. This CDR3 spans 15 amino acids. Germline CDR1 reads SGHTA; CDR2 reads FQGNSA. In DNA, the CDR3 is TGTGCCAGCAGCCTAACAGCGGGAGCGACCTACGAGCAGTACTTC. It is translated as CASSLTAGATYEQYF.

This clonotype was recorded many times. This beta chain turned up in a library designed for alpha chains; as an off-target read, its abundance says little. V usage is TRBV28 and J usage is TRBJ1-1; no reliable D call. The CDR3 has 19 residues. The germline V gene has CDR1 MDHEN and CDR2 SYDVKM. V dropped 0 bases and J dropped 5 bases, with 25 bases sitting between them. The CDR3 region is CASSLCTARNFPLCTEAFF. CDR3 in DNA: TGTGCCAGCAGTTTATGCACAGCGCGTAATTTCCCTCTGTGTACTGAAGCTTTCTTT.

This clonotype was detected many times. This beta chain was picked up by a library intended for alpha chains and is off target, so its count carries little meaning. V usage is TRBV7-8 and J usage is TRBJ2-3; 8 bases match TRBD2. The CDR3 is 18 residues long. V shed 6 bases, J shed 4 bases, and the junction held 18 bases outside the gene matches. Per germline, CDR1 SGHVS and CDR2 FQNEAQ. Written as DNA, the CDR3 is TGTGCCAGCAGTACTCGACCGGGAGGGACTAGTCCCCCAGATACGCAGTATTTT. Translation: CASSTRPGGTSPPDTQYF.

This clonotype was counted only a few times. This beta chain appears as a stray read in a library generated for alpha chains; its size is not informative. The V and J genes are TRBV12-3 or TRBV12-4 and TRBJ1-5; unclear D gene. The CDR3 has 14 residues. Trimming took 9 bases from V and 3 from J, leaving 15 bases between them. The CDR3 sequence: CASRWSGNNQPQHF. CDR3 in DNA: TGTGCCAGTAGATGGTCGGGGAACAATCAGCCCCAGCATTTT.

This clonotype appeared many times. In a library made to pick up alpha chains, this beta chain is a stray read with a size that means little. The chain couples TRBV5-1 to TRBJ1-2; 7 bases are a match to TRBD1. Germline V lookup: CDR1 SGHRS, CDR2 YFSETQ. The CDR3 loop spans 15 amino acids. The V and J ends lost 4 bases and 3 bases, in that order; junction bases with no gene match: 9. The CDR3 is CASSPLTGLDYGYTF. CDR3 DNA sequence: TGCGCCAGCAGCCCCCTGACAGGGTTGGACTATGGCTACACCTTC.

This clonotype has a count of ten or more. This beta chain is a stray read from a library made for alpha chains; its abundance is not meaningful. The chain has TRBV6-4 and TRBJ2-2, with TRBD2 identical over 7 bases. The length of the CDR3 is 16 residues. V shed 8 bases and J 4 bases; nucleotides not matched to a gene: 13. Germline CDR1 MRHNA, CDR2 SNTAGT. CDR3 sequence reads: CASLREETQPTGELFF. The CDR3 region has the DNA TGTGCCAGCCTCCGGGAGGAAACCCAACCCACCGGGGAGCTGTTTTTT.

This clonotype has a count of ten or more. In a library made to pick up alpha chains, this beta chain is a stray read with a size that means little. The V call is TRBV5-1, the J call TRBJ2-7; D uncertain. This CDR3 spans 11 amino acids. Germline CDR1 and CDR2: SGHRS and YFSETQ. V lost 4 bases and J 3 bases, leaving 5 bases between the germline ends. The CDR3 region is CASSRNYEQYF. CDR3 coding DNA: TGCGCCAGCAGCCGAAACTACGAGCAGTACTTC.

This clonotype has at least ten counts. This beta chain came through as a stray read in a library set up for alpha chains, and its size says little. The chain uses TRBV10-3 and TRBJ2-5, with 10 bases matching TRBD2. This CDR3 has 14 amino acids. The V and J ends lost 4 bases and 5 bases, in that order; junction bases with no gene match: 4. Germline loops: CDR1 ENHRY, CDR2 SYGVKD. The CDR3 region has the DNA TGTGCCATCAGTGGCCTAGCGGGAGTTGAGACCCAGTACTTC. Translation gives CAISGLAGVETQYF.

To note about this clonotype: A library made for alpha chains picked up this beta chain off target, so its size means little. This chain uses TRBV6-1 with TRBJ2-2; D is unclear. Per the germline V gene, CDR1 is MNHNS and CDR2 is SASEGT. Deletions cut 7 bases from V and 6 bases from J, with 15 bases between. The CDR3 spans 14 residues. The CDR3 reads CASIRTAIAGELFF. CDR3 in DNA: TGTGCCAGCATTCGTACGGCCATCGCCGGGGAGCTGTTTTTT.

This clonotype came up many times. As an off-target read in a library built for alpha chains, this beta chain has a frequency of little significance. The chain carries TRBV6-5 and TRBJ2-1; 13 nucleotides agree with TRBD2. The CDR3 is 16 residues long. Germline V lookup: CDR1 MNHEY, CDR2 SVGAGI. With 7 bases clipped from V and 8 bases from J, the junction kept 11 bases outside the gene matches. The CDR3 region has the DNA TGTGCCAGCATCGGACTAGCGGGAGATTTTATATATGAGCAGTTCTTC. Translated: CASIGLAGDFIYEQFF.

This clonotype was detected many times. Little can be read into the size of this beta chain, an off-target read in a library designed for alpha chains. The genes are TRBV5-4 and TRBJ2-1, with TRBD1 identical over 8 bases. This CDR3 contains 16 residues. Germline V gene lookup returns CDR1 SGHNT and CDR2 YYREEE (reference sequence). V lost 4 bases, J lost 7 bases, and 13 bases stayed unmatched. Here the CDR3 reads CASSPDLGRGQNEQFF. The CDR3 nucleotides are TGTGCCAGCAGCCCAGACTTGGGCAGGGGGCAGAATGAGCAGTTCTTC. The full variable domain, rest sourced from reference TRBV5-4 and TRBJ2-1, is ETGVTQSPTHLIKTRGQQVTLRCSSQSGHNTVSWYQQALGQGPQFIFQYYREEENGRGNFPPRFSGLQFPNYSSELNVNALELDDSALYLCASSPDLGRGQNEQFFGPGTRLTVL.

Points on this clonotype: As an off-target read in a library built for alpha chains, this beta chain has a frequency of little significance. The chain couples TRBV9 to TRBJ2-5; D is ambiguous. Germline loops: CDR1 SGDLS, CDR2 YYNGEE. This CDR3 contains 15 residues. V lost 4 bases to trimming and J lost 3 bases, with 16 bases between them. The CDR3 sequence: CASSPSPTREETQYF. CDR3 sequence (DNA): TGTGCCAGCAGCCCAAGCCCGACTCGCGAAGAGACCCAGTACTTC.

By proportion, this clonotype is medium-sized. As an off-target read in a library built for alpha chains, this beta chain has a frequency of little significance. CDR3 coding DNA: TGTGCCAGCAGTCCCTGGACAGGCGGCGATGAGCAGTTCTTC. This codes for CASSPWTGGDEQFF. This chain joins TRBV12-3 or TRBV12-4 and TRBJ2-1; 7 bases line up with TRBD1. Trimming took 5 bases from V and 8 from J; bases not matched to a gene: 9. The CDR3 totals 14 residues.